The 8 T cell receptor beta chains below come from one sample, sequenced in a study of blood T cells in healthy people across ages. Next came a second PCR, run for about 6 to 12 cycles, which used a sample-barcoded 5' primer along with a J-beta primer mix. One entry per CDR3 protein, called by TCRdb with MiXCR from the 5' RACE reads. The sample has around 1,000,000 distinct CDR3 sequences; around 27% are singletons. The same sample was also used in a study of T cells of mothers and their children.

The sequenced sample was blood. The receptor source for this set is a girl under 10 years old in good health.

The CDR3 spells CASSLGPGQGNTEAFF. The CDR3 DNA sequence: TGTGCCAGCAGCTTAGGCCCGGGGCAGGGGAACACTGAAGCTTTCTTT. The rearrangement links TRBV7-9 to TRBJ1-1, with a weak D call TRBD1 (5 bases). The CDR3 is 16 amino acids. V lost 1 base and J lost 1, with 13 bases in between. The germline CDR1 and CDR2 sequences are SEHNR and FQNEAQ (reference sequence).

Turning to this clonotype: The junction departs from the called germline gene at one end, perhaps through a read error. CDR3 DNA: TGTGTCAGCAGTGGGGGCTGGGTTCAAGGCGTCACCGAGCAGTACTTC. It translates to CVSSGGWVQGVTEQYF. The genes are TRBV6-1 and TRBJ2-5; perhaps TRBD1 as D (6 bases). The end of the DNA aligns better with TRBJ2-7, so the J call may be wrong. Per germline, CDR1 MNHNS and CDR2 SASEGT. The CDR3 is 16 amino acids.

The genes are TRBV18 and TRBJ1-2; D not resolved. This CDR3 contains 12 residues. Germline lookup yields CDR1 KGHSH and CDR2 LQKENI. Trimming left V 5 bases short and J 6 bases short, with 10 bases between. The CDR3 is CASSSVGDGYTF. CDR3 nucleotides: TGTGCCAGCTCATCGGTAGGAGATGGCTACACCTTC.

This clonotype was picked up a small number of times. The V gene is TRBV29-1, the J gene TRBJ2-2; D may be TRBD1 (6 bases). V lost 4 bases to trimming and J lost 5 bases, with 14 bases between them. The germline gives CDR1 SQVTM, CDR2 ANQGSEA. The CDR3 has 14 residues. CDR3 loop: CSVGGRGSTGELFF. The CDR3 nucleotides read TGCAGCGTTGGAGGCAGGGGATCTACCGGGGAGCTGTTTTTT.

This clonotype was seen a few times. CDR3 nucleotide sequence: TGTGCCAGCAGTTTCAATTTGGGTTGGGCAGACTATGGCTACACCTTC. The encoded protein is CASSFNLGWADYGYTF. The chain has TRBV28 and TRBJ1-2; the D is unclear. This CDR3 has 16 amino acids. V shed 3 bases and J shed 3 bases, with 17 bases lying between them. The germline V gene encodes CDR1 MDHEN and CDR2 SYDVKM.

This clonotype was counted between two and nine times. The CDR3 here is CASSGPRLVQYF. DNA for the CDR3: TGTGCCAGCAGCGGCCCTCGTCTGGTGCAGTATTTT. The V call is TRBV5-5, the J call TRBJ2-3, with unresolved D. V was pared by 4 bases and J by 11 bases, with 14 bases between. Germline CDR1 is SGHKS and CDR2 is YYEKEE (reference sequence). CDR3 length: 12 residues. Supplemented by reference TRBV5-5 and TRBJ2-3, the full variable domain reads DAGVTQSPTHLIKTRGQQVTLRCSPISGHKSVSWYQQVLGQGPQFIFQYYEKEERGRGNFPDRFSARQFPNYSSELNVNALLLGDSALYLCASSGPRLVQYFGPGTRLTVL.

This clonotype has more than one count but fewer than ten. The CDR3 DNA sequence: TGTGCCAGCAGTTTGAGACTAGCCAATCCTCAAGAGACCCAGTACTTC. Its translation: CASSLRLANPQETQYF. The J gene is TRBJ2-5, the V gene TRBV12-3 or TRBV12-4, with TRBD2 matching 7 bases. The CDR3 totals 16 residues. The ends lost 3 bases at V and 2 bases at J; junction bases unmatched: 9.

This clonotype was counted between two and nine times. The chain combines TRBV27 with TRBJ2-1; D possibly corresponds to TRBD1 (6 bases). The J call may be mistaken, given a closer DNA end match to TRBJ2-7. From germline, CDR1 is MNHEY and CDR2 SMNVEV (reference sequence). The CDR3 loop spans 13 amino acids. CDR3 bases: TGTGCCAGCAGATTCCAGGGGTTCTACGAGCAGTACTTC. Translated, it gives CASRFQGFYEQYF.